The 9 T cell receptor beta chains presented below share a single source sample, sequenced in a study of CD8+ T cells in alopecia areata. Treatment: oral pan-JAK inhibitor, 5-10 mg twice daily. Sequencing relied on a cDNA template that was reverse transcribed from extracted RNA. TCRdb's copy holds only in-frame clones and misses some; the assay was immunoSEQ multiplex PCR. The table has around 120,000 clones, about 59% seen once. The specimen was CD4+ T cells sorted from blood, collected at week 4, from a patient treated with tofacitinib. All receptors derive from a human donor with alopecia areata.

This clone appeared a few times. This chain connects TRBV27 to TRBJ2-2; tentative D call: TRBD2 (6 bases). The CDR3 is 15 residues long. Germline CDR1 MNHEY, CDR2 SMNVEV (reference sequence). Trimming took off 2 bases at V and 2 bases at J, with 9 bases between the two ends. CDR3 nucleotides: TGTGCCAGCAGTTTAACGGGGGTTAACACCGGGGAGCTGTTTTTT. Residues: CASSLTGVNTGELFF.

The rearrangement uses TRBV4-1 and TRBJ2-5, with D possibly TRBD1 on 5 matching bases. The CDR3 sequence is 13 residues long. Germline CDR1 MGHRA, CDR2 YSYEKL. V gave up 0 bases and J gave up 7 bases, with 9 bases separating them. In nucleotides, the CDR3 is TGCGCCAGCAGCCAAGAGAAGGGGTGGACCCAGTACTTC. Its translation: CASSQEKGWTQYF.

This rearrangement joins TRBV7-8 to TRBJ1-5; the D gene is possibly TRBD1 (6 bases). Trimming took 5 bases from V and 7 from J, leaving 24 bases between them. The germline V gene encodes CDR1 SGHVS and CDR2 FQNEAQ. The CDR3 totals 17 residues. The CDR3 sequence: CASSPRARDIALQPQHF. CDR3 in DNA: TGTGCCAGCAGCCCCAGAGCGCGGGACATTGCTCTCCAGCCCCAGCATTTT.

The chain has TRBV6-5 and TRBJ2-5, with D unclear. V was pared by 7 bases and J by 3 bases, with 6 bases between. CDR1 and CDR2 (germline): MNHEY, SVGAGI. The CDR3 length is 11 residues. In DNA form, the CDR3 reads TGTGCCAGCATTCAGGAAGAGACCCAGTACTTC. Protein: CASIQEETQYF.

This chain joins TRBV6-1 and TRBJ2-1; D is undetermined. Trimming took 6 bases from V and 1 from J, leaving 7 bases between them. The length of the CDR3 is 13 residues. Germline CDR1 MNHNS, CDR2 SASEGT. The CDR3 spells CASSPTSYNEQFF. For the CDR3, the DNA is TGTGCCAGCAGCCCCACGTCCTACAATGAGCAGTTCTTC.

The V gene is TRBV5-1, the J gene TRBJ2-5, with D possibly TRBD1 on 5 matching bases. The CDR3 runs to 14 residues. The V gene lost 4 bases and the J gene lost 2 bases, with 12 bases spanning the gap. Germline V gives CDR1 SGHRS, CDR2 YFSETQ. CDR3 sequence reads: CASSQTVAQETQYF. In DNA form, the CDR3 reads TGCGCCAGCAGCCAGACAGTAGCTCAAGAGACCCAGTACTTC.

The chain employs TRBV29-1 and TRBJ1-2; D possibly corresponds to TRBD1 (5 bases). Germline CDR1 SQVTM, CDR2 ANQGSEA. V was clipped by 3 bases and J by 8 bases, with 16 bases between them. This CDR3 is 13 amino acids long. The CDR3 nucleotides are TGCAGCGTTGAGTCGGGGGAGGGCAGAGGCTACACCTTC. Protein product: CSVESGEGRGYTF.

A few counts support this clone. The CDR3 protein is CASSPSRDYGGEQYF. The CDR3 nucleotides read TGTGCCAGCAGCCCCTCCCGGGATTACGGTGGCGAGCAGTACTTC. This chain links TRBV5-4 with TRBJ2-7, with a tentative D call TRBD2 (5 bases). The CDR3 extends over 15 amino acids. Germline V lookup: CDR1 SGHNT, CDR2 YYREEE (reference sequence). Trimming left V 4 bases short and J 6 bases short, with 20 bases between.

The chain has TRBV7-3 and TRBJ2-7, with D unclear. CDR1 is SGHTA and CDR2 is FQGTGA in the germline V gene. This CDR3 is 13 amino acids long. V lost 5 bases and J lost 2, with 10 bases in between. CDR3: CASSPDQAYEQYF. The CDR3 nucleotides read TGTGCCAGCAGCCCCGACCAAGCCTACGAGCAGTACTTC.